These T cell receptor beta chains were read from a single sample in a study of T cells in Graves' hyperthyroidism and ophthalmopathy. MiXCR, applied by TCRdb to the multiplex PCR reads, yields one record per CDR3 protein. The table shows about 590,000 distinct CDR3 sequences, with approximately 15% occurring only once. Sequencing was carried out using blood. The receptors derive from a woman between 25 and 40 years old with Graves' hyperthyroidism. CDR3s include the opening cysteine and the closing phenylalanine or tryptophan. A D gene is named only where the DNA matches it firmly. The listing skips clone size in some rows; elsewhere it reads once, few, many or a size class.

>many|-|TRBV7-9|TRBJ2-1
CASVGVSSYNEQFF
TGTGCCAGCGTGGGAGTAAGCTCCTACAATGAGCAGTTCTTC
>many|TRBD1|TRBV12-3/TRBV12-4|TRBJ1-5
CASSFGQGVRGDQPQHF
TGTGCCAGCAGTTTTGGACAGGGGGTTCGCGGGGATCAGCCCCAGCATTTT
>few|TRBD1|TRBV12-3/TRBV12-4|TRBJ1-4
CASSSPDRRLFF
TGTGCCAGCAGTTCCCCGGACAGGCGACTGTTTTTT
>-|TRBD2|TRBV6-1|TRBJ2-3
CASSLIRLANTDTQYF
TGTGCCAGCAGCTTGATCCGACTAGCCAACACAGATACGCAGTATTTT
>-|-|TRBV20-1|TRBJ2-1
CSATPATVLIYNEQFF
TGCAGTGCTACCCCTGCGACAGTCCTTATCTACAATGAGCAGTTCTTC
>-|-|TRBV7-2|TRBJ2-7
CASSLATSSSYEQYF
TGTGCCAGCAGCTTAGCCACTAGTAGCTCCTACGAGCAGTACTTC
>many|-|TRBV4-3|TRBJ1-1
CASSQDLVGHRTDEAFF
TGCGCCAGCAGCCAAGATCTGGTGGGGCACCGGACGGATGAAGCTTTCTTT
>-|TRBD1|TRBV7-8|TRBJ2-2
CASSKISTGVNTGELFF
TGTGCCAGCAGCAAAATTTCGACAGGGGTAAACACCGGGGAGCTGTTTTTT
>many|-|TRBV10-2|TRBJ2-1
CASSDDKISYNEQFF
TGCGCCAGCAGTGACGATAAAATATCCTACAATGAGCAGTTCTTC
>-|-|TRBV2|TRBJ2-7
CASRLAGEQYF
TGTGCCAGCAGACTAGCTGGGGAGCAGTACTTC
>-|-|TRBV3-1|TRBJ1-3
CASSPIGASGNTIYF
TGTGCCAGCAGCCCAATCGGGGCCTCTGGAAACACCATATATTTT
>many|TRBD1|TRBV29-1|TRBJ2-5
CSVRVGTDHQETQYF
TGCAGCGTTCGGGTAGGGACAGACCATCAAGAGACCCAGTACTTC
>few|TRBD1|TRBV7-2|TRBJ1-5
CASSTQTGLSGNQPQHF
TGTGCCAGCAGCACACAGACAGGGCTGAGCGGCAATCAGCCCCAGCATTTT
>many|-|TRBV7-2|TRBJ2-5
CASSLSRHGQETQYF
TGTGCCAGCAGCTTATCCCGACACGGCCAAGAGACCCAGTACTTC
>many|-|TRBV6-2/TRBV6-3|TRBJ2-7
CASSYLEGPYEQYF
TGTGCCAGCAGTTACTTGGAAGGTCCCTACGAGCAGTACTTC